A selection of T cell receptor beta chains follows, all from one sample in a study of T-cell memory formation after mild COVID-19. TCRdb redid the calling of the 5' RACE reads with MiXCR, one entry per CDR3 protein. The data contain around 200,000 distinct CDR3 sequences, approximately 18% of them singletons. Sequencing used PBMCs or a T cell subset sorted from them (not recorded which). These receptors came from a man between 18 and 35 years old who had mild COVID-19 (a few samples of this study predate the infection). Cell type and time point are not known. Both conserved end residues are trimmed from each CDR3.

V: TRBV15
length: 15
CDR3: ATSRDKTSGGAKTQY

V: TRBV12-5
length: 16
CDR3: ASPTRNPGDYHNSPLH

V: TRBV7-3
length: 11
CDR3: ASSLYVEETQY

V: TRBV7-9
length: 14
CDR3: ASSALSDRGNTEAF

V: TRBV27
length: 11
CDR3: ASRGAGRETQY

V: TRBV4-1
length: 11
CDR3: ASRNVDSYEQY

V: TRBV6-2/TRBV6-3
length: 12
CDR3: ASSRRTGNWPQH

V: TRBV18
length: 15
CDR3: ASSPSRGLKYNSPLH

V: TRBV4-1
length: 14
CDR3: ASSLYAAEVGETQY

V: TRBV4-2
length: 14
CDR3: ASSQGGTSSYNEQF

V: TRBV7-2
length: 10
CDR3: ASSWGRDTQY

V: TRBV5-5
length: 12
CDR3: ASSSGTPNQPQH

V: TRBV5-1
length: 16
CDR3: ASSLAIPSGTPQETQY

V: TRBV5-1
length: 13
CDR3: ASSLAGTSNQPQH

V: TRBV24-1
length: 12
CDR3: ATSDPRTEETQY

V: TRBV6-5
length: 13
CDR3: ASSYSTRSTGELF

V: TRBV5-1
length: 11
CDR3: ASRTGSQETQY